Detailed here is one TCR beta chain. This CDR3 is 17 amino acids long. V lost 1 base, J lost 3 bases, and 8 bases stayed unmatched. Germline V gene sequence: CDR1 LNHNV, CDR2 YYDKDF (reference sequence). This specimen comes from a study of cytomegalovirus exposure and HLA in healthy donors. Amplification used 60 Vbeta primers and 13 Jbeta primers. Clones were sequenced by immunoSEQ multiplex PCR, and TCRdb holds only the in-frame ones, with some missing. The table shows roughly 150,000 clones, with around 75% occurring only once. This receptor was identified in a man younger than 30 in good health and CMV-seropositive. Sequenced input: PBMCs. The J gene is TRBJ2-3, the V gene TRBV15; 9 positions match TRBD2. The CDR3 protein is CATSRVDSGRGTDTQYF. CDR3 DNA sequence: TGTGCCACCAGCAGAGTTGATAGCGGGAGAGGTACAGATACGCAGTATTTT.